Included here is one T cell receptor beta chain sequence, with context. Its specific antigen is unknown. No much larger clone is present one base from it, and per-base qualities are unavailable. The data originate from a study of blood T cell repertoires in COVID-19 (dated by TCRdb to 2019 to 2021). A note on the overall study: Samples from collaborators originated in the United States, Italy and Spain and spanned both the acute and convalescent phases of COVID-19. Where available, HLA class I and class II types were taken from metadata supplied by the sample provider and were not determined by assay-based typing. The prospective study material was composed of cDNA or gDNA derived from T cells, B-cell-depleted T cells, or PBMCs. Nearly every sample came with metadata listing a de-identified subject ID, COVID-19 status, age in years and sex. The repertoires were released in a freely available public database intended as a resource for research on the immune response to SARS-CoV-2. Deeply sampled blood TCRbeta repertoires from subjects exposed to, actively infected with, or recovered from COVID-19 were included in the dataset. The samples were drawn from two sources: the first 160 participants of the ongoing ImmuneRACE study, and over 950 subjects contributed by 6 global collaborators.

The germline V gene sets CDR1 to MGHDK and CDR2 to SYGVNS. Unmatched junction bases come to 7, with V trimmed by 8 bases and J by 6 bases. The CDR3 numbers 14 residues from cysteine through phenylalanine. Here the CDR3 DNA is all that survives: 42 bases in frame from base 1. Overall results and qualifications from the work: Clinical and demographic metadata were provided uncurated, with the amount varying by source and participant.

Each collaborating institution followed its own protocols to collect whole blood in K2EDTA tubes. For TCRbeta analysis, collaborator samples were shipped as frozen whole blood, as isolated PBMCs, or as DNA extracted from either sample type. TCRbeta CDR3 regions were amplified from genomic DNA using the immunoSEQ Assay, a bias-controlled multiplex PCR. The published analysis was carried out like this. The number of nucleated cells in each sample was estimated from the amplification of reference gene primers within the assay. Sequence reads were collapsed and filtered to measure the absolute abundance of every unique TCRbeta CDR3 rearrangement. For each sample, productive Simpson clonality was calculated by taking the square root of Simpson's diversity index across productive rearrangements. TCRdb stores this immuneACCESS table with in-frame sequences only. Part of the clones is absent; in the studies checked, under half of the shortfall reflects unresolved V genes, and no reason is known for the rest. V and J calls and clone size are given by that table; D and trimming were obtained from the DNA. The sample table shows fewer than 250,000 clones, and about 88% are seen once. Clones ranked in the top ten supply around 3% of the sample.

The chain couples TRBV25-1 to TRBJ2-2; 9 central bases correspond to TRBD1. This clonotype originated in a man between 60 and 75 years old with acute or convalescent COVID-19. The material sequenced was peripheral blood. CDR3 reads: CASPGTGRPGELFF. The DNA sequence follows: TGTGCCAGCCCCGGGACAGGGAGGCCCGGGGAGCTGTTTTTT.